These 4 T cell receptor beta chains share one sample of origin, sequenced in a study of blood T cell repertoires in COVID-19. Assay: immunoSEQ multiplex PCR; the TCRdb copy retains only in-frame clones and omits some. The sample has hundreds of thousands of clones; about 87% are singletons. The sample comprised peripheral blood. The receptor source for this set is an older woman with COVID-19, enrolled during active disease.

This clone showed up just a few times. The chain carries TRBV18 and TRBJ2-1; 8 nucleotides agree with TRBD2. The length of the CDR3 is 17 residues. V lost 3 bases to trimming and J lost 2 bases; unmatched junction nucleotides: 9. Germline-derived CDR1 and CDR2 are KGHSH and LQKENI. The CDR3 spells CASSPGGAGETYNEQFF. In nucleotides, the CDR3 is TGTGCCAGCTCACCGGGAGGAGCGGGGGAAACCTACAATGAGCAGTTCTTC.

V usage is TRBV2 and J usage is TRBJ1-2; no clear D gene. V was cut by 2 bases and J by 0 bases, with 7 bases left in between. Germline V gene data show CDR1 as SNHLY and CDR2 as FYNNEI. This CDR3 has 14 amino acids. CDR3 in amino acids: CASSEFGANYGYTF. The CDR3, as DNA: TGTGCCAGCAGTGAATTCGGGGCTAACTATGGCTACACCTTC.

The chain's CDR3 is CASSVSGENTIYF. The CDR3 bases are TGTGCCAGCAGCGTCTCGGGGGAAAACACCATATATTTT. The chain has TRBV7-9 and TRBJ1-3; D might be TRBD1 (5 bases). Germline V gene lookup returns CDR1 SEHNR and CDR2 FQNEAQ (reference sequence). CDR3 length: 13 amino acids. Between the trimmed V and J ends, which lost 5 bases and 6 bases, there was a span of 11 bases.

The V call is TRBV5-1, the J call TRBJ1-3; D is perhaps TRBD1 (5 bases). V was pared by 3 bases and J by 4 bases, with 14 bases between. This CDR3 is built from 15 residues. The germline CDR1 and CDR2 sequences are SGHRS and YFSETQ. In nucleotides, the CDR3 is TGCGCCAGCAGCTCCCAGGGTAATCTAGGAAACACCATATATTTT. Residues: CASSSQGNLGNTIYF.